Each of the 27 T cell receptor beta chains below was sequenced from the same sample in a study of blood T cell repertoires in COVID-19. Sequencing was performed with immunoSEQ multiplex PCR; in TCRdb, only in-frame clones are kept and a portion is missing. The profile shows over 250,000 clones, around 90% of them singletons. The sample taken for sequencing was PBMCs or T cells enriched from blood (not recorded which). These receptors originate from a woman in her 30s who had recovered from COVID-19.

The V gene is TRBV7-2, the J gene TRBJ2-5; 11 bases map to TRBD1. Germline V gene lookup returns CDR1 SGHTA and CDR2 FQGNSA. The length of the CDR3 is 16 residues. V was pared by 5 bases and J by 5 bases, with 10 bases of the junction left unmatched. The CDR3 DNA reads TGTGCCAGCAGCATATCGCGGACAGGGGGCCGGGAGACCCAGTACTTC. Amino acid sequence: CASSISRTGGRETQYF.

The DNA of the CDR3 is TGTGCCAGCAGTTTATTGGGACAGGGGGTAAACACTGAAGCTTTCTTT. Translating it yields CASSLLGQGVNTEAFF. This sequence joins TRBV28 and TRBJ1-1, with 11 nucleotides matching TRBD1. Germline-derived CDR1 and CDR2 are MDHEN and SYDVKM. The junction had 3 bases not matched to a gene; V was cut back by 1 base and J by 2 bases. The CDR3 totals 16 residues.

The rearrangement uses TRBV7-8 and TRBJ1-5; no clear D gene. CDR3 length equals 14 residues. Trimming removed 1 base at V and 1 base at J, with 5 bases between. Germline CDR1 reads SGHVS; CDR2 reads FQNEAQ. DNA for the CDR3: TGTGCCAGCAGCTTAGAATCGAGCAATCAGCCCCAGCATTTT. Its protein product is CASSLESSNQPQHF.

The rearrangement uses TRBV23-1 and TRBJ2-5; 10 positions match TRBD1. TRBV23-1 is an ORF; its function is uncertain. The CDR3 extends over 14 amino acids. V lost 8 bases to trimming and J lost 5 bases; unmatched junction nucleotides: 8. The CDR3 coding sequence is TGCGCCAGCGGATCGGGACAGGGGCTTGAGACCCAGTACTTC. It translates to CASGSGQGLETQYF.

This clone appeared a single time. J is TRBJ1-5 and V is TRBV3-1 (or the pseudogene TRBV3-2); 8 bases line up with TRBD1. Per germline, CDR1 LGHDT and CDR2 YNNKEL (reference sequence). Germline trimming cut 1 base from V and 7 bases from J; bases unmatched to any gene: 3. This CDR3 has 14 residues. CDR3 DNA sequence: TGTGCCAGCAGCCAAGGGACAGGGCGGCAGCCCCAGCATTTT. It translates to CASSQGTGRQPQHF.

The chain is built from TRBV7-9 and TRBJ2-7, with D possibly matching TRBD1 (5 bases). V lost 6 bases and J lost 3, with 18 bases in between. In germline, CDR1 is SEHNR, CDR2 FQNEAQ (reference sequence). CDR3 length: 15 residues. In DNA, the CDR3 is TGTGCCAGCAGTTCCGCGTCCTCCAGGGACTACGAGCAGTACTTC. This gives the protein CASSSASSRDYEQYF.

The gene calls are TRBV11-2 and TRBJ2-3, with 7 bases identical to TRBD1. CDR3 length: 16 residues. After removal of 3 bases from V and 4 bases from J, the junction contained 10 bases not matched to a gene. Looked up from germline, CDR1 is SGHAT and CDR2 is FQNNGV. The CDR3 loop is CASSFFGQDIADTQYF. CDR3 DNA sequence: TGTGCCAGCAGCTTTTTTGGACAGGATATAGCAGATACGCAGTATTTT.

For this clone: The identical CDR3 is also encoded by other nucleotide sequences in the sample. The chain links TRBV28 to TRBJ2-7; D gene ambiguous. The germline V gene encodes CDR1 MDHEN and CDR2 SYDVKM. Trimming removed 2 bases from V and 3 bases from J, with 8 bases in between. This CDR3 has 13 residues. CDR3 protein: CASSLAGLYEQYF. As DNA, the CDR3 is TGTGCCAGCAGTTTAGCAGGCCTCTACGAGCAGTACTTC.

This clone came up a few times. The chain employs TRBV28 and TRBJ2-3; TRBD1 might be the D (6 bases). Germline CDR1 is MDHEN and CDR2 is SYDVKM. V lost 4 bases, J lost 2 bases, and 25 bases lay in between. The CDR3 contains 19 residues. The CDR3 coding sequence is TGTGCCAGCAGTTCATTTCCCCACTGGACAGAGATAGTCACAGATACGCAGTATTTT. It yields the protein CASSSFPHWTEIVTDTQYF.

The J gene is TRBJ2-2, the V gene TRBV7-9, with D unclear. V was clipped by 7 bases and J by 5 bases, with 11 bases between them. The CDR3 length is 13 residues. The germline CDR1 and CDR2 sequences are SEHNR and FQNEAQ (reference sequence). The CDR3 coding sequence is TGTGCCAGCAAACCGCTAGTAACCGGGGAGCTGTTTTTT. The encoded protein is CASKPLVTGELFF.

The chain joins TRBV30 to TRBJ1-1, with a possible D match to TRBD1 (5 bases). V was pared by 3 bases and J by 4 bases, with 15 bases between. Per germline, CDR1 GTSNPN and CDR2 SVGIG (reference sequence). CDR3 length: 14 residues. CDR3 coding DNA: TGTGCCTGGAGCTCCCATCAAGACAGCACTGAAGCTTTCTTT. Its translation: CAWSSHQDSTEAFF.

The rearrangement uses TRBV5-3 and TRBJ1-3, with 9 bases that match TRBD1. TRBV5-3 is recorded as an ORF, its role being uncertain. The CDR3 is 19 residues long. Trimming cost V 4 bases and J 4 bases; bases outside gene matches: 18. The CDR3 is CARSLRPGQGGVKGNTIYF. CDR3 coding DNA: TGTGCCAGAAGCCTACGACCGGGACAGGGCGGTGTGAAAGGAAACACCATATATTTT.

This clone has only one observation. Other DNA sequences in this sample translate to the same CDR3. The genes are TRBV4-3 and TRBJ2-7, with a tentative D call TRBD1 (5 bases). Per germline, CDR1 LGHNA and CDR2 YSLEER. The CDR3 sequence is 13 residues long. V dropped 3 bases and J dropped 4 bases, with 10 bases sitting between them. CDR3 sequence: CASSQDQGYEQYF. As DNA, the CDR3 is TGCGCCAGCAGCCAGGACCAGGGTTACGAGCAGTACTTC.

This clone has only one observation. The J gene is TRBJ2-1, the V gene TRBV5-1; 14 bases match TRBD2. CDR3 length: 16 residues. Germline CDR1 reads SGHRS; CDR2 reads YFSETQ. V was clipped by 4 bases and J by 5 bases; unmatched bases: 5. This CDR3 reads CASSGLAGGLHNEQFF. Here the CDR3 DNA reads TGCGCCAGCAGCGGACTAGCGGGAGGATTACACAATGAGCAGTTCTTC.

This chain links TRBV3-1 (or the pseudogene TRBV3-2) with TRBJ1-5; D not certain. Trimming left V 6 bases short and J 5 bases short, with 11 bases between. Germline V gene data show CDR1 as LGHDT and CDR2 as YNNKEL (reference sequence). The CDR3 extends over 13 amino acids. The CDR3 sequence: CASSLLGDQPQHF. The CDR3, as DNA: TGTGCCAGCAGTCTCTTGGGCGATCAGCCCCAGCATTTT.

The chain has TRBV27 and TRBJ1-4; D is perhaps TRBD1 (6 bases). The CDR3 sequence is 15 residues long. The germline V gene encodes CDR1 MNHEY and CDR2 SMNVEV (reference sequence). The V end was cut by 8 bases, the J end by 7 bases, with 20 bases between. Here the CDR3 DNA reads TGTGCCAGCTCACTTAGGGGGACGCGGGCTGAAAAACTGTTTTTT. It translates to CASSLRGTRAEKLFF.

CDR3 bases: TGTGCCAGCAGCCATCACGGTGTGGGACTAGCGGGAGAGTACAATGAGCAGTTCTTC. It translates to CASSHHGVGLAGEYNEQFF. The chain has TRBV3-1 (or the pseudogene TRBV3-2) and TRBJ2-1; TRBD2 matches 14 bases. The J segment lost 4 bases and the V segment lost 3 bases, leaving 11 bases of the junction unmatched. The CDR3 contains 19 residues. Germline V gives CDR1 LGHDT, CDR2 YNNKEL (reference sequence).

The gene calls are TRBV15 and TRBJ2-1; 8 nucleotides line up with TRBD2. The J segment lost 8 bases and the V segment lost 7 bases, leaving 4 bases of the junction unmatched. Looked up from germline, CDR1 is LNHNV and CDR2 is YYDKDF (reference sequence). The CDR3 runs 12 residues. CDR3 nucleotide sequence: TGTGCCACCACGGGAGGGGGGGATGAGCAGTTCTTC. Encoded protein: CATTGGGDEQFF.

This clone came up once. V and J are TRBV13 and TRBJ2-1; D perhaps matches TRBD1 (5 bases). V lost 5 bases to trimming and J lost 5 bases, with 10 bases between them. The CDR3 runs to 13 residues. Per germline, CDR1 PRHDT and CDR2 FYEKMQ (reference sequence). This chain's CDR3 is CASSPQGHNEQFF. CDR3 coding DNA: TGTGCCAGCAGCCCCCAGGGCCACAATGAGCAGTTCTTC.

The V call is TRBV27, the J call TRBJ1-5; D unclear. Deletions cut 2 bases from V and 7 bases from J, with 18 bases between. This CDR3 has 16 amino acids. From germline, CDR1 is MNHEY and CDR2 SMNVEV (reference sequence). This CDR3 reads CASSLTPDTTKQPQHF. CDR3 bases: TGTGCCAGCAGTTTAACCCCCGATACTACCAAACAGCCCCAGCATTTT.

The CDR3 coding sequence is TGTGCCAGTAGCCGTCAGGGGGGTCAGCCCCAGCATTTT. Translation: CASSRQGGQPQHF. The chain employs TRBV19 and TRBJ1-5, with 7 nucleotides matching TRBD1. Germline CDR1 is LNHDA and CDR2 is SQIVND (reference sequence). Trimming removed 6 bases from V and 6 bases from J; junction bases left unmatched: 5. This CDR3 spans 13 amino acids.

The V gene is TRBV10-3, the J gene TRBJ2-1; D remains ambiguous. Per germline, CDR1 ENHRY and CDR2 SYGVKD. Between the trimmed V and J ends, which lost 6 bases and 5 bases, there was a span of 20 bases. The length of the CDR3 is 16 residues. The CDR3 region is CAIRTASLPPDNEQFF. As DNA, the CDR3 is TGTGCCATCAGAACTGCATCCTTACCCCCGGACAATGAGCAGTTCTTC.

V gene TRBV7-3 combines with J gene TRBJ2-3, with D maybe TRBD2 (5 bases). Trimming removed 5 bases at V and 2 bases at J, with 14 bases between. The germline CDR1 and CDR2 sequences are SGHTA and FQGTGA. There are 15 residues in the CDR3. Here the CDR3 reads CASSAGPGITDTQYF. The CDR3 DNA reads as TGTGCCAGCAGCGCCGGGCCGGGGATCACAGATACGCAGTATTTT. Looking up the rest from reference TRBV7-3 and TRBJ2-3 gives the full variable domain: GAGVSQTPSNKVTEKGKYVELRCDPISGHTALYWYRQSLGQGPEFLIYFQGTGAADDSGLPNDRFFAVRPEGSVSTLKIQRTERGDSAVYLCASSAGPGITDTQYFGPGTRLTVL.

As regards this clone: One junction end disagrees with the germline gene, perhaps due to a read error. In DNA form, the CDR3 reads TGTGCCAGCAGCGACAGCGACGTTAACAATGAGCAGCTCTTC. Translation gives CASSDSDVNNEQLF. The chain combines TRBV5-5 with TRBJ2-1; D might be TRBD1 (5 bases). The germline CDR1 and CDR2 sequences are SGHKS and YYEKEE (reference sequence). This CDR3 is 14 amino acids long.

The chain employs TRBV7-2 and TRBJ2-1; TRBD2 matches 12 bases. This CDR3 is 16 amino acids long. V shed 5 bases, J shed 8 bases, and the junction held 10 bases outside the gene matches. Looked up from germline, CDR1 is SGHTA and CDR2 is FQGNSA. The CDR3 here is CASSLTSGRIVDEQFF. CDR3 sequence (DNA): TGTGCCAGCAGCCTAACTAGCGGGAGGATTGTCGATGAGCAGTTCTTC.

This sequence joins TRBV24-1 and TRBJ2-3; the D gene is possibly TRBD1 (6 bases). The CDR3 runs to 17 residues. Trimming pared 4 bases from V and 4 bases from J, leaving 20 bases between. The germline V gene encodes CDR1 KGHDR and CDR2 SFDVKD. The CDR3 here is CATSDLYRDKGADTQYF. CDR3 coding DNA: TGTGCCACCAGTGACCTATACAGGGATAAAGGCGCAGATACGCAGTATTTT.

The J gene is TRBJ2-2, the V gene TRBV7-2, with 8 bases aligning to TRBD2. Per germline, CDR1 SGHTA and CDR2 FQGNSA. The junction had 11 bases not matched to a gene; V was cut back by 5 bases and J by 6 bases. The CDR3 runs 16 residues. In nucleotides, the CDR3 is TGTGCCAGCAGCGCACGCGGGGGGTTTGGTGCCGGGGAGCTGTTTTTT. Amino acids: CASSARGGFGAGELFF.